This TCR beta chain emerged from a study of T-cell reconstitution after alpha-beta-depleted transplantation in children. Study-wide points: A year had passed since transplant, and T-cell counts and diversity by then came mostly from newly produced T cells. Diversity of TCRbeta at day 60 was high in some patients, arising from surviving recipient T cells and thymic progenitors. Several hundred expanded graft clones reportedly supplied alpha-beta T cells about two months after transplant.

This clonotype showed up many times. Its antigen is as yet unknown. The CDR3 length is 12 residues. Germline-derived CDR1 and CDR2 are SQVTM and ANQGSEA. Trimming removed 4 bases at V and 5 bases at J, with 12 bases between. As it was prepared, the TCRbeta library received unique molecular identifiers. TCRdb re-called the PCR reads with MiXCR, one entry per CDR3 protein. The sample lists around 250,000 distinct CDR3 sequences, about a quarter occurring once. Specimen: PBMCs, collected before TCRalphabeta/CD19-depleted stem cell transplant. The clonotype was recovered from a girl aged 2-10 years with Fanconi anemia, due to receive a stem cell transplant. The gene calls are TRBV29-1 and TRBJ2-7, with D possibly matching TRBD2 (6 bases). The CDR3 reads CSVVRGNNEQYF. The CDR3 DNA sequence: TGCAGCGTTGTGCGGGGAAACAACGAGCAGTACTTC.